This T cell receptor beta chain was captured by sequencing in a study of OX40 agonist ivuxolimab in advanced cancers. Turning to the study itself: Age averaged about 66 years (range about 23 to 85), and approximately 80% were male. Findings and limits, study-wide: Relative to CD4+, CD8+ T cells held more expanded clones on average.

Sampling times: baseline, cycle 4 day 1, cycle 7 day 1. About this clone: Its antigen is as yet unknown.

The method was immunoSEQ multiplex PCR; TCRdb's version includes in-frame clones alone and lacks a portion of them. Among 65,000 to 85,000 clones listed, roughly 89% were seen once. This CDR3 has 22 amino acids. Trimming cost V 6 bases and J 5 bases; bases outside gene matches: 29. CDR1 and CDR2 (germline): SQVTM, ANQGSEA. This sequence was found in an adult with an advanced solid tumor such as melanoma, head and neck, liver or kidney cancer. The J gene is TRBJ2-2, the V gene TRBV29-1; 11 bases are a match to TRBD2. Sequenced here: CD4+ or CD8+ T cells sorted from blood, sampled in a trial of the OX40 agonist ivuxolimab. The CDR3 here is CSVERVGRGLGHSGRGTGELFF. The CDR3 bases are TGCAGCGTCGAAAGGGTGGGCCGCGGGCTAGGCCATAGCGGGAGGGGGACCGGGGAGCTGTTTTTT.